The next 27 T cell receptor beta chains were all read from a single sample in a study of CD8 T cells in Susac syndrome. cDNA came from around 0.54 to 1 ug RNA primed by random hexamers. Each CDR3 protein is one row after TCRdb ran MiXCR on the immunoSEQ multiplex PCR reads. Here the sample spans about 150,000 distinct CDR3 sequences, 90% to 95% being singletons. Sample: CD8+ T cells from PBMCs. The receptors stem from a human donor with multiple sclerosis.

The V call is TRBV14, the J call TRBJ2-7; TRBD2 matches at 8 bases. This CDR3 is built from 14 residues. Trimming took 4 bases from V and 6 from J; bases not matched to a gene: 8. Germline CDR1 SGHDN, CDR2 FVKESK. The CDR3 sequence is CASSLTGGGLEQYF. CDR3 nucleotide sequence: TGTGCCAGCAGCCTCACCGGGGGGGGCCTCGAGCAGTACTTC. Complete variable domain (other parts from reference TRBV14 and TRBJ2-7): EAGVTQFPSHSVIEKGQTVTLRCDPISGHDNLYWYRRVMGKEIKFLLHFVKESKQDESGMPNNRFLAERTGGTYSTLKVQPAELEDSGVYFCASSLTGGGLEQYFGPGTRLTVT.

The CDR3 DNA follows: TGTGCTAGTGGTTTCGGACTAGAAGCTTTCTTT. Amino acid sequence: CASGFGLEAFF. The V gene is TRBV12-5, the J gene TRBJ1-1; unclear D gene. Trimming cost V 3 bases and J 8 bases, with 7 bases left between them. Germline V gene data show CDR1 as LGHNT and CDR2 as FRNRAP. The CDR3 sequence is 11 residues long.

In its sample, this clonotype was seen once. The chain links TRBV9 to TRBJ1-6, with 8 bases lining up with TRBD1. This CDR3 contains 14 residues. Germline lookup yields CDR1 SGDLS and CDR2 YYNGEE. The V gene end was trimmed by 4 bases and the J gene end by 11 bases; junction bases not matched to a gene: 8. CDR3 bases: TGTGCCAGCAGCTCGGGGACAGGCCCGGCACCCCTCCACTTT. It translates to CASSSGTGPAPLHF.

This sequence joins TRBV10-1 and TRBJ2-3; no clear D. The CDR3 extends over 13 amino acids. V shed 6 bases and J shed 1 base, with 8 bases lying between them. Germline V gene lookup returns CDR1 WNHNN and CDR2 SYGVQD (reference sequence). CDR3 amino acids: CASRIRRTDTQYF. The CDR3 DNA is TGCGCCAGCAGAATACGGCGCACAGATACGCAGTATTTT.

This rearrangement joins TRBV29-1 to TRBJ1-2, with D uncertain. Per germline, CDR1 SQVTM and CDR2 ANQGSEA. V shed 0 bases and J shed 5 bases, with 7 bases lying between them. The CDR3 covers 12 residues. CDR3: CSVEDRLYGYTF. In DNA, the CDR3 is TGCAGCGTTGAAGACAGGCTTTATGGCTACACCTTC.

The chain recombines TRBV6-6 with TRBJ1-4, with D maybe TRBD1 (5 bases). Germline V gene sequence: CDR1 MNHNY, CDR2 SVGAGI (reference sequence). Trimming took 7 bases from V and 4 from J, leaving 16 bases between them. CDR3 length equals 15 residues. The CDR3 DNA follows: TGTGCCAGCATTTTGAACAGGTCTGGTAATGAAAAACTGTTTTTT. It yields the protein CASILNRSGNEKLFF.

This CDR3 reads CASSPRITGDQYF. CDR3 DNA: TGTGCCAGCAGTCCAAGGATAACTGGGGACCAGTACTTC. V and J are TRBV4-2 and TRBJ2-5; no clear D gene. CDR3 length: 13 residues. The V gene lost 6 bases and the J gene lost 10 bases, with 18 bases spanning the gap. The germline V gene encodes CDR1 LGHNA and CDR2 YNFKEQ.

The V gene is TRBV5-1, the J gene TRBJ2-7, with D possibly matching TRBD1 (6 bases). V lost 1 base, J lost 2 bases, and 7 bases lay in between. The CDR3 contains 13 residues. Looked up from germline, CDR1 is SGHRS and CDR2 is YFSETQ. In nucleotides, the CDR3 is TGCGCCAGCAGCTTGACAGGGACCTACGAGCAGTACTTC. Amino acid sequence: CASSLTGTYEQYF.

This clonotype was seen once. The chain's CDR3 is CSAIGTGGRYTF. CDR3 DNA: TGCAGTGCTATCGGGACAGGGGGACGCTACACCTTC. The rearrangement links TRBV20-1 to TRBJ1-2, with 11 bases fitting TRBD1. Trimming cost V 4 bases and J 9 bases; bases outside gene matches: 4. The CDR3 spans 12 residues. The germline gives CDR1 DFQATT, CDR2 SNEGSKA (reference sequence).

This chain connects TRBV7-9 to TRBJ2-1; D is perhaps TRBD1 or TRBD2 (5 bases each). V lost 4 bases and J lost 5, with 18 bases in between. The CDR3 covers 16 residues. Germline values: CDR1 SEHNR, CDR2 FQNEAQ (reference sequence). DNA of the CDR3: TGTGCCAGCAGCTCCGGTGCGACGGGGCGAGACAATGAGCAGTTCTTC. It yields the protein CASSSGATGRDNEQFF.

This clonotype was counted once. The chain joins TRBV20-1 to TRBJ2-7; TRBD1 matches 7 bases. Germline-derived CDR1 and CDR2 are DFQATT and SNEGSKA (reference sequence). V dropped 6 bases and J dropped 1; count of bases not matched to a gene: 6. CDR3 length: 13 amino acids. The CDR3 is CSATGTESYEQYF. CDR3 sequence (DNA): TGCAGTGCCACCGGGACAGAGTCCTACGAGCAGTACTTC.

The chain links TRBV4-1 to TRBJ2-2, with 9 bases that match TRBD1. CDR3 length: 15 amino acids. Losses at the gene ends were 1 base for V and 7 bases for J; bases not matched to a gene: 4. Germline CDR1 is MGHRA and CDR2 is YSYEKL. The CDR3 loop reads CASSQGDRDIGELFF. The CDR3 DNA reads TGCGCCAGCAGCCAAGGGGACAGGGACATCGGGGAGCTGTTTTTT.

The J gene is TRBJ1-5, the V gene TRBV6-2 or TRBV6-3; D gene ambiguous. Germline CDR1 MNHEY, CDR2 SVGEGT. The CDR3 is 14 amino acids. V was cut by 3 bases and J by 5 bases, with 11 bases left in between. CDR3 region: CASSYSSGHQPQHF. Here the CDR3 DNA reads TGTGCCAGCAGTTATTCGAGCGGGCATCAGCCCCAGCATTTT.

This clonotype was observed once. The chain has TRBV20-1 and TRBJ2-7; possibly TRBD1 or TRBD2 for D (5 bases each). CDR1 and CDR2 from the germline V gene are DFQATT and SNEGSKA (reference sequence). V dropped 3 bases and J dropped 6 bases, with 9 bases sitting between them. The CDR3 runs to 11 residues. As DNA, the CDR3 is TGCAGTGCTAGGAGGGGTTCCGAGCAGTACTTC. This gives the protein CSARRGSEQYF.

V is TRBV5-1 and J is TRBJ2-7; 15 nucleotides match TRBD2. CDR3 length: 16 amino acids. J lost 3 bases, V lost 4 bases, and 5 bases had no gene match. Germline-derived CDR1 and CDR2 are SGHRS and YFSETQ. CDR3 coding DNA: TGCGCCAGCAGCCCGGGACTAGCGGGGGGCCGCTACGAGCAGTACTTC. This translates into CASSPGLAGGRYEQYF.

The CDR3 spells CASSGYKDRDGGTEAFF. In DNA, the CDR3 is TGTGCCAGCAGTGGCTACAAGGACAGGGACGGAGGCACTGAAGCTTTCTTT. The chain has TRBV25-1 and TRBJ1-1; 8 bases map to TRBD1. This CDR3 contains 17 residues. The ends lost 4 bases at V and 4 bases at J; junction bases unmatched: 14. Per germline, CDR1 MGHDK and CDR2 SYGVNS.

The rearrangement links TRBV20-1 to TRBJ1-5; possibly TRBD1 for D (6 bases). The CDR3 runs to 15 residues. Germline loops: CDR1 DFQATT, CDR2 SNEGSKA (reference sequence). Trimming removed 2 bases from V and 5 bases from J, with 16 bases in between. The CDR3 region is CSARSRKGVDQPQHF. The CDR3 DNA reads TGCAGTGCTAGATCCCGCAAGGGGGTGGATCAGCCCCAGCATTTT.

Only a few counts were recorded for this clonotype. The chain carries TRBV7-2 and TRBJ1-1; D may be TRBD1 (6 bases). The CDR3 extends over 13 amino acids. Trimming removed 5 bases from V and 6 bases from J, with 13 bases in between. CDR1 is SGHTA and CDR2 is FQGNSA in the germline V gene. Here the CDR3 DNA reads TGTGCCAGCAGCCTGACTGGGGGCCCTGAAGCTTTCTTT. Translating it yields CASSLTGGPEAFF. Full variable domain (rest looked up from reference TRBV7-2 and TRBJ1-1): GAGVSQSPSNKVTEKGKDVELRCDPISGHTALYWYRQSLGQGLEFLIYFQGNSAPDKSGLPSDRFSAERTGGSVSTLTIQRTQQEDSAVYLCASSLTGGPEAFFGQGTRLTVV.

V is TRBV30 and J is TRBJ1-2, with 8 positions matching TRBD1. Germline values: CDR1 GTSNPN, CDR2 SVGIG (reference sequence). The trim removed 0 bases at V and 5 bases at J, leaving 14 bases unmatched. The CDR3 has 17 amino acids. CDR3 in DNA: TGTGCCTGGAGTGTAGAGTTTTGGGACAGGTTTCCGTATGGCTACACCTTC. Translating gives CAWSVEFWDRFPYGYTF.

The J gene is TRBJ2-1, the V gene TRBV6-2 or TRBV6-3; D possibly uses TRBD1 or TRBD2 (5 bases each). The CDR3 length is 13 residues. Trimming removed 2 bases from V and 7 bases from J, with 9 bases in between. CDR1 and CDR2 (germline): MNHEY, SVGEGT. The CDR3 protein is CASSYGGRNEQFF. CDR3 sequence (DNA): TGTGCCAGCAGTTACGGGGGTAGGAATGAGCAGTTCTTC.

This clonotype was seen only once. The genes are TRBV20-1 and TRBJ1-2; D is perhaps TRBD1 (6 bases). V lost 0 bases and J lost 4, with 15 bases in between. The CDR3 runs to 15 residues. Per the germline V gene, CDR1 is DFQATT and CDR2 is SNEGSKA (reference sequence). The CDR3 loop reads CSARDLVGALYGYTF. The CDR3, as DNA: TGCAGTGCTAGAGATCTTGTGGGGGCTCTCTATGGCTACACCTTC.

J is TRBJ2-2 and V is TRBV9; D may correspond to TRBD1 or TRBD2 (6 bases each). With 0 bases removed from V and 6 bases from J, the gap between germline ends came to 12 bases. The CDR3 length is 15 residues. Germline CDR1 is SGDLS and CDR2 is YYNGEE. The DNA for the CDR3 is TGTGCCAGCAGCGTAGCGGGGGCACGGTCCGGGGAGCTGTTTTTT. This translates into CASSVAGARSGELFF.

The CDR3 nucleotides read TGTGCCAGCAGCCAGACAGCTGACTCCTACGAGCAGTACTTC. It is translated as CASSQTADSYEQYF. The J gene is TRBJ2-7, the V gene TRBV7-9; possible D gene TRBD1, 5 bases. Germline CDR1 and CDR2: SEHNR and FQNEAQ (reference sequence). The CDR3 has 14 residues. V lost 5 bases, J lost 0 bases, and 11 bases lay in between.

This CDR3 is CASKRTVPNEQFF. CDR3 sequence (DNA): TGTGCCAGCAAACGGACAGTCCCAAATGAGCAGTTCTTC. The V call is TRBV27, the J call TRBJ2-1; maybe TRBD1 (6 bases). Germline V CDR1 and CDR2: MNHEY, SMNVEV (reference sequence). V lost 7 bases to trimming and J lost 7 bases, with 14 bases between them. This CDR3 is 13 amino acids long.

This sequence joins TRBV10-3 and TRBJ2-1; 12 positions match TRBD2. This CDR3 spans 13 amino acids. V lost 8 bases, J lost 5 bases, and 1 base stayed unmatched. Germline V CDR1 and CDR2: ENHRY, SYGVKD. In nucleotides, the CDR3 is TGTGCCATCCGGACTAGCGGGGACAATGAGCAGTTCTTC. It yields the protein CAIRTSGDNEQFF.

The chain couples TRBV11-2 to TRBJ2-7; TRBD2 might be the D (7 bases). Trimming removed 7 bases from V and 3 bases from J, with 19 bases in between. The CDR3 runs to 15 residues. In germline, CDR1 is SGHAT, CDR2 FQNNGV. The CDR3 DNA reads TGTGCCAGCAAGACGGGGGGCGCTTTGAGCTACGAGCAGTACTTC. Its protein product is CASKTGGALSYEQYF.

CDR3 residues: CASSRTGVATNEKLFF. The DNA of the CDR3 is TGTGCCAGCAGCCGAACCGGGGTTGCAACTAATGAAAAACTGTTTTTT. The rearrangement joins TRBV7-9 to TRBJ1-4, with unresolved D. The CDR3 loop spans 16 amino acids. With 5 bases removed from V and 0 bases from J, the gap between germline ends came to 13 bases. Per germline, CDR1 SEHNR and CDR2 FQNEAQ (reference sequence).